This TCR beta chain was profiled in a study of blood T cell repertoires in COVID-19. Study as a whole: PBMCs, B-cell-depleted T cells, or T cells provided the cDNA or gDNA that made up the material.

As processed by the authors: Nucleated cell counts were estimated from reference gene primer amplification. Data came from immunoSEQ multiplex PCR; TCRdb stores just in-frame clones and leaves some out. V and J calls and clone size come straight from that table; D and trimming were deduced from the DNA. The sample includes tens of thousands of clones, around four fifths of them seen just once. This CDR3 comprises 15 residues. V lost 4 bases to trimming and J lost 1 base; unmatched junction nucleotides: 5. CDR1 is LGHNA and CDR2 is YNFKEQ in the germline V gene. The clonotype originates from a woman between 55 and 75 years old with acute or convalescent COVID-19. The chain links TRBV4-2 to TRBJ2-3; 7 nucleotides match TRBD2. Sequenced sample: peripheral blood. The CDR3 nucleotides are TGTGCCAGCAGCCCCCAGCGGGGCGGCACAGATACGCAGTATTTT. The encoded protein is CASSPQRGGTDTQYF.